The rows below give T cell receptor beta chains drawn from one sample of a study of blood T cell repertoires in COVID-19. This table comes from immunoSEQ multiplex PCR, and its TCRdb copy is limited to in-frame clones, with some not included. The top ten hold 0.85% to 0.9% of the sample, which has roughly 290,000 clones, over 75% seen once. The sample taken for sequencing was peripheral blood. The origin of the receptors is a human donor with COVID-19, enrolled during active disease. The donor label of this sample is uncertain. Both conserved end residues are part of each CDR3. The D gene is left open where the match is weak. Clone size is not always given. Where it is, it says once, few, many or a class for expanded clones.

j_call | clone_size | v_call | d_call | cdr3_nt | cdr3_aa
TRBJ2-1 | NA | TRBV5-1 | NA | TGCGCCAGCAGCTTGTTACGAGCGAGGGACAATGAGCAGTTCTTC | CASSLLRARDNEQFF
TRBJ1-5 | NA | TRBV30 | TRBD1 | TGTGCCTGGACCGGGACAGGGAACAATCAGCCCCAGCATTTT | CAWTGTGNNQPQHF
TRBJ1-2 | NA | TRBV7-2 | TRBD1 | TGTGCCAGCAGCTTAGGGGGACAGGGGGGATATGGCTACACCTTC | CASSLGGQGGYGYTF
TRBJ2-1 | NA | TRBV29-1 | TRBD2 | TGCAGCGCCCGACTAGCGGGGTCCTACAATGAGCAGTTCTTC | CSARLAGSYNEQFF
TRBJ1-2 | NA | TRBV6-2/TRBV6-3 | NA | TGTGCCAGCAGTTACGCGCAGGGGCTGAACTATGGCTACACCTTC | CASSYAQGLNYGYTF
TRBJ1-4 | NA | TRBV19 | TRBD1 | TGTGCCAGTAGTATGGGACAGGTCCATGAAAAACTGTTTTTT | CASSMGQVHEKLFF
TRBJ2-3 | NA | TRBV28 | TRBD2 | TGTGCCAGCAGCCTCGTCGGCAGGTTGACTAGCGGGAGCGGCACAGATACGCAGTATTTT | CASSLVGRLTSGSGTDTQYF
TRBJ1-5 | NA | TRBV3-1/TRBV3-2 | NA | TGTGCCAGCAGCCAAGCGGGAGCGGAAAATAGCAATCAGCCCCAGCATTTT | CASSQAGAENSNQPQHF
TRBJ1-2 | NA | TRBV19 | NA | TGTGCCAGTAAAAAGGGGGAGAGTGGCTACACCTTC | CASKKGESGYTF
TRBJ2-1 | NA | TRBV10-3 | TRBD2 | TGTGCCATCAGCGTGGGACTAGCGGGAGCCAATGAGCAGTTCTTC | CAISVGLAGANEQFF
TRBJ1-6 | NA | TRBV3-1/TRBV3-2 | NA | TGTGCCAGCAGCCAAGAACTCACGGGGAATTCACCCCTCCACTTT | CASSQELTGNSPLHF
TRBJ1-5 | NA | TRBV7-9 | NA | TGTGCCAGCAGCCTTGCAGGGGCCGATCAGCCCCAGCATTTT | CASSLAGADQPQHF
TRBJ1-2 | NA | TRBV30 | TRBD1 | TGTGCCTGGAGTGTACAGGGACAGGGCTATGGCTACACCTTC | CAWSVQGQGYGYTF
TRBJ2-5 | once | TRBV24-1 | TRBD1 | TGTGCCACCCGGGGACAGGGAAGGGGAGAGACCCAGTACTTC | CATRGQGRGETQYF
TRBJ1-2 | NA | TRBV5-1 | NA | TGCGCCAGCAGCTTGGAGGGGATCGGCTACACCTTC | CASSLEGIGYTF
TRBJ2-7 | NA | TRBV15 | NA | TGTGCCACCAGCAGAGGTCGTCAGGGGCGCGACGAGCAGTACTTC | CATSRGRQGRDEQYF
TRBJ1-2 | NA | TRBV3-1/TRBV3-2 | NA | TGTGCCAGCAGCCCGAAAGAGACGGGGTTTACGGTCAGTCACGGTGGCTACACCTTC | CASSPKETGFTVSHGGYTF
TRBJ2-5 | NA | TRBV3-1/TRBV3-2 | NA | TGTGCCAGCAGCCAAGATCGGGGGGCAGGGGAGACCCAGTACTTC | CASSQDRGAGETQYF
TRBJ2-1 | NA | TRBV6-6 | TRBD2 | TGTGCCAGCAGCCAAGGGACTAGCTACGTCTACAATGAGCAGTTCTTC | CASSQGTSYVYNEQFF
TRBJ2-7 | NA | TRBV3-1/TRBV3-2 | TRBD1 | TGTGCCAGCAGCCAAGTCTTAACGGCAGGGGGTAGCGAGCAGTACTTC | CASSQVLTAGGSEQYF
TRBJ2-7 | NA | TRBV19 | NA | TGTGCCAGTAGTGTTCGGAACAGGCCCTCCGAGCAGTACTTC | CASSVRNRPSEQYF
TRBJ1-1 | NA | TRBV28 | NA | TGTGCCAGCAGTGGAGTCATGAACACTGAAGCTTTCTTT | CASSGVMNTEAFF
TRBJ2-1 | NA | TRBV7-9 | TRBD1 | TGTGCCAGCAGCTCTGGACAGGGTAATGATGAGCAGTTCTTC | CASSSGQGNDEQFF
TRBJ2-2 | NA | TRBV27 | TRBD2 | TGTGCCAGCAGTCCGCCCTTTAGCGGGAGAGTCCCCGGGGAGCTGTTTTTT | CASSPPFSGRVPGELFF
TRBJ2-7 | NA | TRBV18 | NA | TGTGCCAGCTCACCACAACCGGGACTTCAGTCCTACGAGCAGTACTTC | CASSPQPGLQSYEQYF
TRBJ1-5 | NA | TRBV5-6 | TRBD1 | TGTGCCAGCAGCTTGGCCCGGGACAGCGGGAGCAATCAGCCCCAGCATTTT | CASSLARDSGSNQPQHF
TRBJ2-1 | once | TRBV7-9 | TRBD2 | TGTGCCAGCAGCCCAGAACTAGCGGGAGGGCCAGGTGAGCAGTTCTTC | CASSPELAGGPGEQFF
TRBJ1-2 | NA | TRBV7-9 | TRBD1 | TGTGCCAGCAGCTTAGTACCGCCGGGACAGGGTTTTGGCTACACCTTC | CASSLVPPGQGFGYTF
TRBJ1-6 | NA | TRBV27 | NA | TGTGCCAGCAGTTTCGGATTCCACAGCTCCTATAATTCACCCCTCCACTTT | CASSFGFHSSYNSPLHF
TRBJ2-1 | NA | TRBV19 | TRBD1 | TGTGCCAGCGGAAGAACAGGGGGGTACGAGCAGTTCTTC | CASGRTGGYEQFF
TRBJ1-1 | once | TRBV7-8 | NA | TGTGCCAGCAGCCGACTCCGGGGGGGTTCTTCTGAAGCTTTCTTT | CASSRLRGGSSEAFF
TRBJ2-7 | NA | TRBV5-1 | NA | TGCGCCAGCAGCTTGGGTGCGGGAAGCTCCTACGAGCAGTACTTC | CASSLGAGSSYEQYF
TRBJ2-3 | NA | TRBV5-1 | TRBD1 | TGCGCCAGCAGGGTCTGGACAGGGTCCACAGATACGCAGTATTTT | CASRVWTGSTDTQYF
TRBJ1-2 | NA | TRBV5-4 | NA | TGTGCCAGCAGCCTACAGGGTACTTTTTATGGCTACACCTTC | CASSLQGTFYGYTF
TRBJ2-2 | NA | TRBV7-2 | TRBD2 | TGTGCCAGCATCCTAGGACTAGCGGGAGGGCGGACCGGGGAGCTGTTTTTT | CASILGLAGGRTGELFF
TRBJ1-1 | NA | TRBV29-1 | NA | TGCAGCGTTGGAGGGAGGACTGAAGCTTTCTTT | CSVGGRTEAFF
TRBJ1-2 | NA | TRBV3-1/TRBV3-2 | TRBD1 | TGTGCCAGCAGCCAAGGGGGGGCGACAGGGGGCTATGGCTACACCTTC | CASSQGGATGGYGYTF
TRBJ2-5 | NA | TRBV10-1 | TRBD1 | TGCGCCAGCAGTGAGACCGGGACAGGTACCCAAGAGACCCAGTACTTC | CASSETGTGTQETQYF
TRBJ1-2 | NA | TRBV14 | NA | TGTGCCAGCACTACGGGAGGGGGATTTGGCTACACCTTC | CASTTGGGFGYTF
TRBJ1-4 | NA | TRBV5-1 | NA | TGCGCCAGCAGCTTTTTGACAGCCGATGATGAAAAACTGTTTTTT | CASSFLTADDEKLFF
TRBJ2-1 | NA | TRBV19 | NA | TGTGCCAGTAGTATGCCGGGAATTTACAATGAGCAGTTCTTC | CASSMPGIYNEQFF
TRBJ1-3 | NA | TRBV6-4 | TRBD1 | TGTGCCAGCAGGGACTATCCAGAAACCGGACAGGGGGCAATGTCTGGAAACACCATATATTTT | CASRDYPETGQGAMSGNTIYF
TRBJ1-5 | NA | TRBV4-1 | TRBD1 | TGCGCCAGCAGCCAAGAAAGGGGGCCAAATCAGCCCCAGCATTTT | CASSQERGPNQPQHF
TRBJ2-3 | NA | TRBV2 | TRBD2 | TGTGCCAGCAGGGAGACTAGCGGACCTAGCACAGATACGCAGTATTTT | CASRETSGPSTDTQYF
TRBJ2-6 | NA | TRBV19 | NA | TGTGCCAGTAGTATGAGTTTTGAAACCTTCTCTGGGGCCAACGTCCTGACTTTC | CASSMSFETFSGANVLTF
TRBJ1-1 | few | TRBV19 | TRBD1 | TGTGCCAGTAGTCACTACCTCCAGCCCGGGACAGAAATGAACACTGAAGCTTTCTTT | CASSHYLQPGTEMNTEAFF
TRBJ1-2 | NA | TRBV6-6 | TRBD1 | TGTGCCAGCAGCTCTACCCTTGGGACAGACTATGGCTACACCTTC | CASSSTLGTDYGYTF
TRBJ2-7 | once | TRBV5-6 | TRBD1 | TGTGCCAGCAGCTTTACAGGGGTCTACGAGCAGTACTTC | CASSFTGVYEQYF
TRBJ2-1 | NA | TRBV4-2 | TRBD2 | TGTGCCAGCGGTACTGCGGGAGGTAACTACAATGAGCAGTTCTTC | CASGTAGGNYNEQFF
TRBJ2-4 | NA | TRBV7-2 | TRBD2 | TGTGCCAGCAGCTTGACCGGGACTAGCGGGAGGCGGGCCAAAAACATTCAGTACTTC | CASSLTGTSGRRAKNIQYF
TRBJ1-5 | few | TRBV18 | NA | TGTGCCAGCTCGGTGGGGACTACCTATCCACCCCAGCATTTT | CASSVGTTYPPQHF
TRBJ2-1 | NA | TRBV27 | TRBD2 | TGTGCCAGCAGCCGGGACTATAAGTCCTACAATGAGCAGTTCTTC | CASSRDYKSYNEQFF
TRBJ2-3 | NA | TRBV4-3 | TRBD2 | TGCGCCAGCAGCGCGAACCCGGGACTAGCGGGGAAAACAGATACGCAGTATTTT | CASSANPGLAGKTDTQYF
TRBJ2-7 | NA | TRBV7-2 | TRBD1 | TGTGCCAGCAGCGGTACCGGGACAGGACCCTACGAGCAGTACTTC | CASSGTGTGPYEQYF